The rows below give T cell receptor beta chains drawn from one sample of a study of blood T cell repertoires in COVID-19. Sequenced by immunoSEQ multiplex PCR; TCRdb stores in-frame clones only, minus some. The sample consists of some 140,000 clones, 75% to 85% of them appearing once. The source material was peripheral blood. The receptors were sampled from a man older than 75 with acute or convalescent COVID-19. The CDR3 runs from the conserved cysteine through the conserved F or W. Each record gives: clone size, J gene, V gene, D gene, CDR3 protein, CDR3 DNA. D genes are given only for firm matches. Size tells how often a clone was seen (once, few, many) or the class of an expanded clone, and some rows leave it out.

clone_size: -; j_call: TRBJ2-2; v_call: TRBV4-1; d_call: TRBD2; cdr3_aa: CASSTISGANTGELFF; cdr3_nt: TGCGCCAGCAGCACTATTAGCGGGGCGAACACCGGGGAGCTGTTTTTT
clone_size: -; j_call: TRBJ2-3; v_call: TRBV7-2; d_call: -; cdr3_aa: CASSLRPPPGGTDTQYF; cdr3_nt: TGTGCCAGCAGCCTACGACCCCCCCCGGGAGGCACAGATACGCAGTATTTT
clone_size: -; j_call: TRBJ1-2; v_call: TRBV27; d_call: -; cdr3_aa: CASGPLPLYGYTF; cdr3_nt: TGTGCCAGTGGGCCCCTTCCCTTATATGGCTACACCTTC
clone_size: -; j_call: TRBJ2-3; v_call: TRBV7-9; d_call: -; cdr3_aa: CASSQGQVLTDTQYF; cdr3_nt: TGTGCCAGCAGCCAGGGACAAGTACTGACAGATACGCAGTATTTT
clone_size: -; j_call: TRBJ1-1; v_call: TRBV19; d_call: TRBD1; cdr3_aa: CASRPGQGIYTEAFF; cdr3_nt: TGTGCCAGTAGGCCGGGACAGGGGATTTACACTGAAGCTTTCTTT
clone_size: few; j_call: TRBJ1-6; v_call: TRBV19; d_call: -; cdr3_aa: CASSIAGPSPTFDYNSPLHF; cdr3_nt: TGTGCCAGTAGTATAGCAGGTCCCTCCCCGACGTTCGACTATAATTCACCCCTCCACTTT
clone_size: -; j_call: TRBJ1-1; v_call: TRBV29-1; d_call: TRBD1; cdr3_aa: CSGDRGNTEAFF; cdr3_nt: TGCAGCGGGGACAGGGGGAACACTGAAGCTTTCTTT
clone_size: -; j_call: TRBJ1-4; v_call: TRBV6-5; d_call: -; cdr3_aa: CASSYRVNEKLFF; cdr3_nt: TGTGCCAGCAGTTACCGGGTAAATGAAAAACTGTTTTTT
clone_size: -; j_call: TRBJ2-1; v_call: TRBV5-4; d_call: TRBD1; cdr3_aa: CASSLAIRTGAPKSFF; cdr3_nt: TGTGCCAGCAGCTTGGCCATAAGGACAGGGGCGCCGAAGAGTTTCTTC
clone_size: -; j_call: TRBJ2-7; v_call: TRBV27; d_call: -; cdr3_aa: CASSLKGSGGYEQYF; cdr3_nt: TGTGCCAGCAGTCTAAAGGGAAGCGGAGGCTACGAGCAGTACTTC
clone_size: -; j_call: TRBJ2-2; v_call: TRBV11-1; d_call: -; cdr3_aa: CASSLDPRDTGELFF; cdr3_nt: TGTGCCAGCAGCTTAGATCCCAGGGACACCGGGGAGCTGTTTTTT
clone_size: -; j_call: TRBJ1-1; v_call: TRBV7-8; d_call: TRBD1; cdr3_aa: CASSIRDRERVTEAFF; cdr3_nt: TGTGCCAGCAGCATCAGGGACAGGGAGAGAGTCACTGAAGCTTTCTTT
clone_size: -; j_call: TRBJ2-1; v_call: TRBV5-1; d_call: -; cdr3_aa: CASSPTRRQNNEQFF; cdr3_nt: TGCGCCAGCAGCCCGACCCGAAGACAAAACAATGAGCAGTTCTTC
clone_size: -; j_call: TRBJ2-4; v_call: TRBV4-2; d_call: TRBD2; cdr3_aa: CASSQDNGLAGGNIQYF; cdr3_nt: TGTGCCAGCAGCCAAGATAACGGCTTAGCGGGGGGAAACATTCAGTACTTC
clone_size: -; j_call: TRBJ2-2; v_call: TRBV6-5; d_call: -; cdr3_aa: CASMRQKRTGELFF; cdr3_nt: TGTGCCAGCATGCGGCAGAAACGGACCGGGGAGCTGTTTTTT
clone_size: once; j_call: TRBJ1-4; v_call: TRBV12-3/TRBV12-4; d_call: -; cdr3_aa: CASSHTTNEKLFF; cdr3_nt: TGTGCCAGCAGCCACACAACTAATGAAAAACTGTTTTTT
clone_size: -; j_call: TRBJ1-1; v_call: TRBV19; d_call: TRBD1; cdr3_aa: CASTPEGAGTEAFF; cdr3_nt: TGTGCCAGTACCCCTGAGGGGGCAGGGACTGAAGCTTTCTTT
clone_size: -; j_call: TRBJ1-2; v_call: TRBV19; d_call: TRBD1; cdr3_aa: CASSISRGLGYGYTF; cdr3_nt: TGTGCCAGTAGTATCTCCAGGGGGCTCGGCTATGGCTACACCTTC
clone_size: few; j_call: TRBJ2-7; v_call: TRBV12-5; d_call: TRBD1; cdr3_aa: CASGTGAGYEQYF; cdr3_nt: TGTGCTAGTGGCACAGGGGCGGGCTACGAGCAGTACTTC
clone_size: few; j_call: TRBJ1-6; v_call: TRBV10-1; d_call: TRBD1; cdr3_aa: CASRTGGQFDSPLHF; cdr3_nt: TGCGCCAGCCGGACAGGGGGGCAGTTCGATTCACCCCTCCACTTT
clone_size: -; j_call: TRBJ2-7; v_call: TRBV25-1; d_call: -; cdr3_aa: CASSPGPQHNYEQYF; cdr3_nt: TGTGCCAGCAGTCCAGGTCCGCAACATAACTACGAGCAGTACTTC
clone_size: few; j_call: TRBJ2-5; v_call: TRBV4-1; d_call: TRBD1; cdr3_aa: CASSQEQLMTDRGFPETQYF; cdr3_nt: TGCGCCAGCAGCCAAGAACAATTGATGACCGACAGGGGTTTTCCTGAGACCCAGTACTTC
clone_size: -; j_call: TRBJ2-5; v_call: TRBV6-5; d_call: -; cdr3_aa: CASSWGRGTQETQYF; cdr3_nt: TGTGCCAGCAGTTGGGGTCGGGGGACCCAAGAGACCCAGTACTTC
clone_size: -; j_call: TRBJ2-3; v_call: TRBV19; d_call: -; cdr3_aa: CASSQGLADTQYF; cdr3_nt: TGTGCCAGTTCCCAGGGTCTGGCAGATACGCAGTATTTT
clone_size: -; j_call: TRBJ2-1; v_call: TRBV3-1/TRBV3-2; d_call: -; cdr3_aa: CASSQRLGGQANEQFF; cdr3_nt: TGTGCCAGCAGCCAGCGATTGGGGGGGCAGGCCAATGAGCAGTTCTTC
clone_size: -; j_call: TRBJ2-7; v_call: TRBV18; d_call: -; cdr3_aa: CASSQGLQGYEQYF; cdr3_nt: TGTGCCAGCTCACAGGGACTTCAAGGCTACGAGCAGTACTTC
clone_size: once; j_call: TRBJ1-2; v_call: TRBV27; d_call: -; cdr3_aa: CASKTANYGYTF; cdr3_nt: TGTGCCAGCAAGACAGCTAACTATGGCTACACCTTC
clone_size: -; j_call: TRBJ2-1; v_call: TRBV12-3/TRBV12-4; d_call: -; cdr3_aa: CASSFDKYEQFF; cdr3_nt: TGTGCCAGCAGTTTTGACAAGTATGAGCAGTTCTTC
clone_size: once; j_call: TRBJ2-1; v_call: TRBV5-1; d_call: -; cdr3_aa: CASSLEQSNEQFF; cdr3_nt: TGCGCCAGCAGCTTGGAACAGTCGAATGAGCAGTTCTTC
clone_size: -; j_call: TRBJ2-7; v_call: TRBV18; d_call: -; cdr3_aa: CASSPETTTYEQYF; cdr3_nt: TGTGCCAGCTCACCCGAAACGACAACCTACGAGCAGTACTTC
clone_size: -; j_call: TRBJ1-4; v_call: TRBV27; d_call: -; cdr3_aa: CASSLYAGVGRLFF; cdr3_nt: TGTGCCAGCAGTTTATATGCGGGAGTTGGTCGACTGTTTTTT
clone_size: -; j_call: TRBJ1-2; v_call: TRBV24-1; d_call: -; cdr3_aa: CATSGGQNYGYTF; cdr3_nt: TGTGCCACCAGTGGTGGACAGAACTATGGCTACACCTTC
clone_size: -; j_call: TRBJ1-4; v_call: TRBV5-5; d_call: TRBD1; cdr3_aa: CASSSDRGGEKLFF; cdr3_nt: TGTGCCAGCAGCTCGGACAGGGGAGGAGAAAAACTGTTTTTT
clone_size: -; j_call: TRBJ2-2; v_call: TRBV7-2; d_call: -; cdr3_aa: CASSNRGANTGELFF; cdr3_nt: TGTGCCAGCAGCAATCGGGGGGCTAACACCGGGGAGCTGTTTTTT
clone_size: -; j_call: TRBJ1-6; v_call: TRBV9; d_call: -; cdr3_aa: CASSAQGFNSPLHF; cdr3_nt: TGTGCCAGCAGCGCCCAGGGGTTCAATTCACCCCTCCACTTT
clone_size: -; j_call: TRBJ1-1; v_call: TRBV6-5; d_call: -; cdr3_aa: CATSPDMNTEAFF; cdr3_nt: TGTGCGACCAGCCCAGACATGAACACTGAAGCTTTCTTT
clone_size: -; j_call: TRBJ2-5; v_call: TRBV7-6; d_call: TRBD1; cdr3_aa: CASSLAADRGQETQYF; cdr3_nt: TGTGCCAGCAGCTTAGCCGCAGACAGGGGTCAAGAGACCCAGTACTTC
clone_size: -; j_call: TRBJ1-1; v_call: TRBV27; d_call: TRBD1; cdr3_aa: CASRGGTGWDTEAFF; cdr3_nt: TGTGCCAGCAGGGGGGGGACAGGGTGGGACACTGAAGCTTTCTTT
clone_size: -; j_call: TRBJ1-1; v_call: TRBV2; d_call: -; cdr3_aa: CASSVLSEAFF; cdr3_nt: TGTGCCAGCAGTGTTCTCTCTGAAGCTTTCTTT
clone_size: -; j_call: TRBJ2-5; v_call: TRBV11-2; d_call: -; cdr3_aa: CASSLGSGWEETQYF; cdr3_nt: TGTGCCAGCAGCTTAGGATCGGGGTGGGAGGAGACCCAGTACTTC
clone_size: -; j_call: TRBJ1-1; v_call: TRBV3-1/TRBV3-2; d_call: TRBD1; cdr3_aa: CASSRGTGSFMNTEAFF; cdr3_nt: TGTGCCAGCAGCCGCGGGACAGGGTCATTTATGAACACTGAAGCTTTCTTT
clone_size: once; j_call: TRBJ1-1; v_call: TRBV6-5; d_call: -; cdr3_aa: CASSPAYFNTEAFF; cdr3_nt: TGTGCCAGCAGCCCCGCCTACTTCAACACTGAAGCTTTCTTT
clone_size: few; j_call: TRBJ2-2; v_call: TRBV25-1; d_call: -; cdr3_aa: CASSVPGNTGELFF; cdr3_nt: TGTGCCAGCAGTGTGCCGGGGAACACCGGGGAGCTGTTTTTT
clone_size: -; j_call: TRBJ2-1; v_call: TRBV7-9; d_call: TRBD2; cdr3_aa: CASSLALAGAYNEQFF; cdr3_nt: TGTGCCAGCAGCTTAGCCCTAGCGGGGGCCTACAATGAGCAGTTCTTC
clone_size: -; j_call: TRBJ2-7; v_call: TRBV7-2; d_call: TRBD2; cdr3_aa: CASSFTGTSAVEQYF; cdr3_nt: TGTGCCAGCAGCTTCACCGGGACTAGCGCGGTCGAGCAGTACTTC
clone_size: -; j_call: TRBJ2-3; v_call: TRBV5-1; d_call: TRBD2; cdr3_aa: CASTAGGSTDTQYF; cdr3_nt: TGCGCCAGCACAGCGGGGGGGAGCACAGATACGCAGTATTTT
clone_size: -; j_call: TRBJ2-3; v_call: TRBV6-5; d_call: -; cdr3_aa: CASTPPGTDTQYF; cdr3_nt: TGTGCCAGCACCCCCCCGGGGACAGATACGCAGTATTTT
clone_size: -; j_call: TRBJ2-1; v_call: TRBV12-3/TRBV12-4; d_call: -; cdr3_aa: CASSYIRGEQFF; cdr3_nt: TGTGCCAGCAGTTACATTCGGGGAGAGCAGTTCTTC
clone_size: -; j_call: TRBJ1-4; v_call: TRBV10-3; d_call: TRBD1; cdr3_aa: CAIRKDRGNEKLFF; cdr3_nt: TGTGCCATCAGAAAGGACAGGGGTAATGAAAAACTGTTTTTT
clone_size: few; j_call: TRBJ1-2; v_call: TRBV5-1; d_call: -; cdr3_aa: CASSLGSGANYGYTF; cdr3_nt: TGCGCCAGCAGCTTGGGCTCGGGAGCTAACTATGGCTACACCTTC
clone_size: -; j_call: TRBJ2-7; v_call: TRBV2; d_call: TRBD1; cdr3_aa: CASSEARSGQGYEQYF; cdr3_nt: TGTGCCAGCAGTGAAGCGAGGTCGGGACAGGGGTACGAGCAGTACTTC
clone_size: few; j_call: TRBJ1-3; v_call: TRBV5-7; d_call: -; cdr3_aa: CASSQARYSGNTIYF; cdr3_nt: TGTGCCAGCAGTCAAGCTCGTTACTCTGGAAACACCATATATTTT
clone_size: -; j_call: TRBJ1-1; v_call: TRBV11-2; d_call: -; cdr3_aa: CASSSQIRGAEAFF; cdr3_nt: TGTGCCAGCAGCTCACAAATCAGGGGCGCTGAAGCTTTCTTT
clone_size: -; j_call: TRBJ1-4; v_call: TRBV5-6; d_call: -; cdr3_aa: CASSTDKTEKLFF; cdr3_nt: TGTGCCAGCAGCACGGACAAGACTGAAAAACTGTTTTTT
clone_size: few; j_call: TRBJ2-2; v_call: TRBV7-2; d_call: -; cdr3_aa: CASSPDRWSTGELFF; cdr3_nt: TGTGCCAGCAGCCCTGACAGGTGGAGCACCGGGGAGCTGTTTTTT
clone_size: -; j_call: TRBJ2-3; v_call: TRBV5-5; d_call: -; cdr3_aa: CASSLASSGLGDTQYF; cdr3_nt: TGTGCCAGCAGCTTGGCCTCCAGCGGGCTGGGAGATACGCAGTATTTT
clone_size: -; j_call: TRBJ1-2; v_call: TRBV28; d_call: TRBD1; cdr3_aa: CASSPPGGAYYGYTF; cdr3_nt: TGTGCCAGCAGCCCACCAGGGGGCGCCTACTATGGCTACACCTTC
clone_size: -; j_call: TRBJ2-7; v_call: TRBV18; d_call: TRBD1; cdr3_aa: CASSPVGTGPYEQYF; cdr3_nt: TGTGCCAGCTCACCAGTAGGGACAGGGCCCTACGAGCAGTACTTC
clone_size: -; j_call: TRBJ2-2; v_call: TRBV9; d_call: -; cdr3_aa: CASSVAGRNGELFF; cdr3_nt: TGTGCCAGCAGCGTAGCTGGGCGTAACGGGGAGCTGTTTTTT
clone_size: -; j_call: TRBJ1-1; v_call: TRBV3-1/TRBV3-2; d_call: -; cdr3_aa: CASGWGVNTEAFF; cdr3_nt: TGTGCCAGCGGGTGGGGGGTGAACACTGAAGCTTTCTTT